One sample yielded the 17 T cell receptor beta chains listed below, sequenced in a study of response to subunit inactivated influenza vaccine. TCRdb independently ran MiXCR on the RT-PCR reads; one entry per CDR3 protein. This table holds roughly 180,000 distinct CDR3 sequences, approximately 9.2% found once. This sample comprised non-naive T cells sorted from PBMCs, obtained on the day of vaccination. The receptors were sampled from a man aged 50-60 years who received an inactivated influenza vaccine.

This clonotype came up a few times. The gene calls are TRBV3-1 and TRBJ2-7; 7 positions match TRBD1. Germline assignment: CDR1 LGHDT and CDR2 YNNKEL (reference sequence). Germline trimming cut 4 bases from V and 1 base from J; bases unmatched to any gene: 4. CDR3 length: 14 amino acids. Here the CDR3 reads CASSPGQISYEQYF. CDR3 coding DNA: TGTGCCAGCAGCCCGGGACAGATTTCCTACGAGCAGTACTTC.

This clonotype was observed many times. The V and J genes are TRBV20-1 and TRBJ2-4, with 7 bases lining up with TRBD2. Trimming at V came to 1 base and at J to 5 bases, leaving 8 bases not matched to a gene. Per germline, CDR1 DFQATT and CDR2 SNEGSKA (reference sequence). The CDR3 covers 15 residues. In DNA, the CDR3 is TGCAGTGCTAGAGGAAAAGCGGGAAGTGAAAACATTCAGTACTTC. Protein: CSARGKAGSENIQYF.

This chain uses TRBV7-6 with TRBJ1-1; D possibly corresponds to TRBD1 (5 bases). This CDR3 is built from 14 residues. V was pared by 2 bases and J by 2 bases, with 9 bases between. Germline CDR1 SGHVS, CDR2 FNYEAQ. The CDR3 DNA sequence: TGTGCCAGCAGCTTATCTGGGGGTAACACTGAAGCTTTCTTT. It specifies CASSLSGGNTEAFF.

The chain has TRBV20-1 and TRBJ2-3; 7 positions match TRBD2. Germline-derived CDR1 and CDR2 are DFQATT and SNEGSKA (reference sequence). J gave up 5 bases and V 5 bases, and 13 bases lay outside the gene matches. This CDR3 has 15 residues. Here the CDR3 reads CSAVGSSGPLDTQYF. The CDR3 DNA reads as TGCAGTGCTGTTGGGAGTAGCGGGCCCCTAGATACGCAGTATTTT.

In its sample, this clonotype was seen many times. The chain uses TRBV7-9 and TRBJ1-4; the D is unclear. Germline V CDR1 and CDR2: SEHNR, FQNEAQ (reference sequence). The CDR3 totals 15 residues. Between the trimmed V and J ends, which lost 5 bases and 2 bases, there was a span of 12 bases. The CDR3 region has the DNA TGTGCCAGCAGCGAACCTTTAAGGACTAATGAAAAACTGTTTTTT. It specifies CASSEPLRTNEKLFF. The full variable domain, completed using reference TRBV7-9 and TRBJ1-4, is DTGVSQNPRHKITKRGQNVTFRCDPISEHNRLYWYRQTLGQGPEFLTYFQNEAQLEKSRLLSDRFSAERPKGSFSTLEIQRTEQGDSAMYLCASSEPLRTNEKLFFGSGTQLSVL.

The CDR3 is CASSLYSGLTYNEQFF. In DNA form, the CDR3 reads TGTGCCAGCAGTTTATATAGCGGCCTAACCTACAATGAGCAGTTCTTC. The rearrangement uses TRBV28 and TRBJ2-1; possibly TRBD2 for D (6 bases). V gave up 1 base and J gave up 2 bases, with 12 bases separating them. The germline gives CDR1 MDHEN, CDR2 SYDVKM. CDR3 length equals 16 residues.

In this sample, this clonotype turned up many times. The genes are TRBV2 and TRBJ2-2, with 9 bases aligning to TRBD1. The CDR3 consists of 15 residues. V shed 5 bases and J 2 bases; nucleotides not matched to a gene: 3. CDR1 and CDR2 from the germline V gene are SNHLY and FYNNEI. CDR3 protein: CASSWTGANTGELFF. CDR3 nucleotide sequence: TGTGCCAGCAGTTGGACAGGGGCAAACACCGGGGAGCTGTTTTTT.

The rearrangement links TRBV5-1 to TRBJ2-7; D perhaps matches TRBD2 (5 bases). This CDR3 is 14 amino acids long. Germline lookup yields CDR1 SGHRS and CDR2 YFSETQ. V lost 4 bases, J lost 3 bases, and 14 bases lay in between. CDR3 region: CASSISGGSYEQYF. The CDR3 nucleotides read TGCGCCAGCAGCATTTCCGGAGGCAGCTACGAGCAGTACTTC.

CDR3 residues: CSAKGLGNYNEQFF. CDR3 nucleotide sequence: TGCAGTGCCAAGGGACTAGGGAACTACAATGAGCAGTTCTTC. The chain employs TRBV20-1 and TRBJ2-1; 8 bases align to TRBD2. The CDR3 is made up of 14 amino acids. CDR1 DFQATT and CDR2 SNEGSKA come from the germline V gene (reference sequence). Trimming took 6 bases from V and 3 from J; bases not matched to a gene: 7.

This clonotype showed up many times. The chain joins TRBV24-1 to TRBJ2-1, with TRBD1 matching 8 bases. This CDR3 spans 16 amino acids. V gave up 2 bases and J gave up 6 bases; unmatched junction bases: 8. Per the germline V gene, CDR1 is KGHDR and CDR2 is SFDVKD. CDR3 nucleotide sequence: TGTGCCACCAGTGATTCATGGCAGGGGGCATTCAATGAGCAGTTCTTC. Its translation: CATSDSWQGAFNEQFF.

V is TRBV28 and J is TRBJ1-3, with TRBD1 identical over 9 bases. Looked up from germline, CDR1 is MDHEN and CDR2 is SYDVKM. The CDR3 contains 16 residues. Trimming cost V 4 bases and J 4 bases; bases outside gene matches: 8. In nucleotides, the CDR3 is TGTGCCAGCAGTTCATCAGGACAGGGGTACGGAAACACCATATATTTT. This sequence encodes CASSSSGQGYGNTIYF. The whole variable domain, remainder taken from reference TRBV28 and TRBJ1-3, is DVKVTQSSRYLVKRTGEKVFLECVQDMDHENMFWYRQDPGLGLRLIYFSYDVKMKEKGDIPEGYSVSREKKERFSLILESASTNQTSMYLCASSSSGQGYGNTIYFGEGSWLTVV.

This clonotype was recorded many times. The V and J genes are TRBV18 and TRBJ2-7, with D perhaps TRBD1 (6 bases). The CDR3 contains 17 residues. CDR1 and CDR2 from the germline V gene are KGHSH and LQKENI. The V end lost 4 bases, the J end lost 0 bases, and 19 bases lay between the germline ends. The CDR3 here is CASSLRPDRRSSYEQYF. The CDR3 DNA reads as TGTGCCAGCTCACTCCGTCCCGACAGGAGGAGCTCCTACGAGCAGTACTTC.

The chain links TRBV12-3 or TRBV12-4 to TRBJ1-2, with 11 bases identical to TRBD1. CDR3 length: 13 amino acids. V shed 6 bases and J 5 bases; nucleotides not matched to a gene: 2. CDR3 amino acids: CASSRDRGYGYTF. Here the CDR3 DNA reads TGTGCCAGCAGCAGGGACAGGGGGTATGGCTACACCTTC.

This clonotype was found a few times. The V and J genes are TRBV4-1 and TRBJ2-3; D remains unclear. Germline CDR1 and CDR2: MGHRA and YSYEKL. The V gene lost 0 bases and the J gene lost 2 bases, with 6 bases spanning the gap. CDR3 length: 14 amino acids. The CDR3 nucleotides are TGCGCCAGCAGCCAAGATAGGATCACAGATACGCAGTATTTT. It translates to CASSQDRITDTQYF.

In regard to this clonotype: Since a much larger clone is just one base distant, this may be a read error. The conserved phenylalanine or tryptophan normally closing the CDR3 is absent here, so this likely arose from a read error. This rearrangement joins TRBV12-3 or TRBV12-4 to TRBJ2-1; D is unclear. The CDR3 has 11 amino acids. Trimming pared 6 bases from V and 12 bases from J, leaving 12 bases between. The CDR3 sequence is CASSGLTGQFL. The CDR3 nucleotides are TGTGCCAGCAGCGGCTTGACGGGGCAGTTCTTA.

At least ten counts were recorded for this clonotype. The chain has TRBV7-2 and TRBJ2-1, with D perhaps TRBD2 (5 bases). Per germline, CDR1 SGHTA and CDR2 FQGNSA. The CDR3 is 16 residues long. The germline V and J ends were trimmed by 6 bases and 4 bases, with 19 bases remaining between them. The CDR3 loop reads CASSSTGQRIYNEQFF. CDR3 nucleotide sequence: TGTGCCAGCAGTTCAACGGGCCAGCGGATTTACAATGAGCAGTTCTTC.

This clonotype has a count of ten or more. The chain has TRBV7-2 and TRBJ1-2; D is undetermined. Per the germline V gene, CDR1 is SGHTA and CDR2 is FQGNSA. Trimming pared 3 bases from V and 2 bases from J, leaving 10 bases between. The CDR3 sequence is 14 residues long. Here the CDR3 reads CASSLGSLNYGYTF. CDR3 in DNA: TGTGCCAGCAGCTTGGGCAGCCTGAACTATGGCTACACCTTC.